This paragraph covers one TCR beta chain sequence. Germline-derived CDR1 and CDR2 are SGHDT and YYEEEE. Trimming cost V 2 bases and J 1 base, with 10 bases left between them. This CDR3 is 15 amino acids long. The record originates from a study of T cells in localized non-small cell lung cancer. Sequencing used immunoSEQ multiplex PCR; TCRdb keeps in-frame clones, though not all of them. The sample lists fewer than 25,000 clones; around 90% were seen once. This chain connects TRBV5-6 to TRBJ1-5; D is uncertain. This receptor was obtained from a male donor aged 60 or over with stage I squamous cell lung carcinoma. The sequences come from peripheral blood, collected before any cancer treatment. The CDR3 protein is CASSFGGPSNQPQHF. CDR3 nucleotides: TGTGCCAGCAGCTTTGGCGGTCCCAGCAATCAGCCCCAGCATTTT.